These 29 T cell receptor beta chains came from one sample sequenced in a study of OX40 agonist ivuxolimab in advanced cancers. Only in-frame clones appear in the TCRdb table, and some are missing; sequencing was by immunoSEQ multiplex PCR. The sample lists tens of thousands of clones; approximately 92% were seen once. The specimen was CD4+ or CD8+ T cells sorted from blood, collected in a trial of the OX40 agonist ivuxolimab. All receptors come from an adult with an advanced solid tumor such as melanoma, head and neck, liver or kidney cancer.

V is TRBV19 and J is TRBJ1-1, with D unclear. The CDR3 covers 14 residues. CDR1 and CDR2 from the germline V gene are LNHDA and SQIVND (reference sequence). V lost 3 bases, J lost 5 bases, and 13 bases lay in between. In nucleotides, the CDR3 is TGTGCCAGTAGTATGAGGGCAGAGAGTACTGAAGCTTTCTTT. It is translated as CASSMRAESTEAFF.

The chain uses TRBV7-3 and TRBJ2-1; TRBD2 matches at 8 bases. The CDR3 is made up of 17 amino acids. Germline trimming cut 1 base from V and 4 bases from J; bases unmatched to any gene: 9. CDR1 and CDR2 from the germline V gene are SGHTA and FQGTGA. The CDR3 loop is CASSLMAPVAGYNEQFF. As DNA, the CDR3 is TGTGCCAGCAGCTTAATGGCCCCAGTAGCGGGGTACAATGAGCAGTTCTTC.

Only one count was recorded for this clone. The CDR3 DNA reads as TGTGCCAGCAGCTTAGCCAGGGGGCAAAATCAGCCCCAGCATTTT. Protein: CASSLARGQNQPQHF. The V gene is TRBV7-2, the J gene TRBJ1-5, with 8 bases lining up with TRBD1. Germline V CDR1 and CDR2: SGHTA, FQGNSA. The CDR3 has 15 residues. Trimming removed 0 bases from V and 4 bases from J; junction bases left unmatched: 2.

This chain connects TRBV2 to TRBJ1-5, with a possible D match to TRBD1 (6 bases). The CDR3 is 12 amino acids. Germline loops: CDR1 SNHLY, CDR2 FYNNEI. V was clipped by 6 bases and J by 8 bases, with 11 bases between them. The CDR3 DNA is TGTGCCAGCAGGACAGGCCGTGAGCCCCAGCATTTT. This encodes CASRTGREPQHF.

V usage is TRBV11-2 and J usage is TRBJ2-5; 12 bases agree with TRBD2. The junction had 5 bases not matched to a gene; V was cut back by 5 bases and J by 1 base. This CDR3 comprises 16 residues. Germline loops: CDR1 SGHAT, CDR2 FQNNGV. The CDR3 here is CASSRLAGEFQETQYF. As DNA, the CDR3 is TGTGCCAGCAGCAGACTAGCGGGGGAGTTCCAAGAGACCCAGTACTTC.

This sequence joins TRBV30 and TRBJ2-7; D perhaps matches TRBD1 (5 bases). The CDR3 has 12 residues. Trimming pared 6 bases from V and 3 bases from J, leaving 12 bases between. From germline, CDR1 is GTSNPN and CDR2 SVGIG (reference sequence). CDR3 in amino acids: CACSKDSYEQYF. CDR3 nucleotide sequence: TGTGCCTGTTCAAAAGACAGCTACGAGCAGTACTTC.

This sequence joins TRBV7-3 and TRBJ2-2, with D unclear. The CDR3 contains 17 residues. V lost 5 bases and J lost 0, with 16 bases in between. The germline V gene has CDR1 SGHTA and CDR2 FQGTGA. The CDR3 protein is CASSPTGLTTNTGELFF. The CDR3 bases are TGTGCCAGCAGCCCTACTGGGCTGACAACGAACACCGGGGAGCTGTTTTTT.

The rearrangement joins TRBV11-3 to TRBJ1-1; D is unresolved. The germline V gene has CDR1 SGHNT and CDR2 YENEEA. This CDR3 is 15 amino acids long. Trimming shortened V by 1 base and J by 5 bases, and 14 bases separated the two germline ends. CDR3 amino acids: CASSLGGDGGTEAFF. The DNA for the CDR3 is TGTGCCAGCAGCTTAGGCGGGGATGGAGGAACTGAAGCTTTCTTT. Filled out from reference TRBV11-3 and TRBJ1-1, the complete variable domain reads EAGVVQSPRYKIIEKKQPVAFWCNPISGHNTLYWYLQNLGQGPELLIRYENEEAVDDSQLPKDRFSAERLKGVDSTLKIQPAELGDSAVYLCASSLGGDGGTEAFFGQGTRLTVV.

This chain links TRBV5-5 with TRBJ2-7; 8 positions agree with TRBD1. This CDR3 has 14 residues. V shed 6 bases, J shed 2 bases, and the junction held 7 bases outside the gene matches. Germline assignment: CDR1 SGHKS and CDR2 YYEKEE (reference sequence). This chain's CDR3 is CASTGQGVAYEQYF. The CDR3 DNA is TGTGCCAGCACTGGACAGGGAGTAGCCTACGAGCAGTACTTC. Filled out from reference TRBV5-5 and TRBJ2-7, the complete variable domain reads DAGVTQSPTHLIKTRGQQVTLRCSPISGHKSVSWYQQVLGQGPQFIFQYYEKEERGRGNFPDRFSARQFPNYSSELNVNALLLGDSALYLCASTGQGVAYEQYFGPGTRLTVT.

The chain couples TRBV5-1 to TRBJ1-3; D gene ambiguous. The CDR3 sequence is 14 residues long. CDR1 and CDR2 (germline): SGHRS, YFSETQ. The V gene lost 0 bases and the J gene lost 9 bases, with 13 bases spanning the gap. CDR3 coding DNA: TGCGCCAGCAGCTTGGACCAGACACGCCGCACCATATATTTT. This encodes CASSLDQTRRTIYF.

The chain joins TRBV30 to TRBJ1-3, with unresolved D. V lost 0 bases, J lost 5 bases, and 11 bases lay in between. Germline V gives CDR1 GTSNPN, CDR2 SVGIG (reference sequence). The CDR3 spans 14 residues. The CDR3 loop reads CAWSVPPQRNTIYF. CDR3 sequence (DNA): TGTGCCTGGAGTGTACCTCCTCAGAGAAACACCATATATTTT. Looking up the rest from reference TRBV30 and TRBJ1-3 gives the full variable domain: SQTIHQWPATLVQPVGSPLSLECTVEGTSNPNLYWYRQAAGRGLQLLFYSVGIGQISSEVPQNLSASRPQDRQFILSSKKLLLSDSGFYLCAWSVPPQRNTIYFGEGSWLTVV.

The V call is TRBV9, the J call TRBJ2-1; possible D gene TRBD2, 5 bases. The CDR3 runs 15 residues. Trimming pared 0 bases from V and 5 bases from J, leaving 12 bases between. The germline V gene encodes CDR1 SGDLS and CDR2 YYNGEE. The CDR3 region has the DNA TGTGCCAGCAGCGTAGCCCCTAGCAGTGACAATGAGCAGTTCTTC. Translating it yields CASSVAPSSDNEQFF.

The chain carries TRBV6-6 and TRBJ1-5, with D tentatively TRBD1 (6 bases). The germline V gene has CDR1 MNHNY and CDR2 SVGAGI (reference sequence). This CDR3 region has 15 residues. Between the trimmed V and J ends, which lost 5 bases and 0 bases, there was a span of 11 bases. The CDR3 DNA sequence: TGTGCCAGCAGTACAGGGTTTGATAGCAATCAGCCCCAGCATTTT. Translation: CASSTGFDSNQPQHF.

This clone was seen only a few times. In DNA, the CDR3 is TGTGCCAGCAGCGAGGGACAGAACAATGAGCAGTTCTTC. Translating gives CASSEGQNNEQFF. The chain is built from TRBV7-2 and TRBJ2-1; 7 bases are a match to TRBD1. CDR3 length: 13 amino acids. With 5 bases clipped from V and 5 bases from J, the junction kept 3 bases outside the gene matches. CDR1 and CDR2 from the germline V gene are SGHTA and FQGNSA.

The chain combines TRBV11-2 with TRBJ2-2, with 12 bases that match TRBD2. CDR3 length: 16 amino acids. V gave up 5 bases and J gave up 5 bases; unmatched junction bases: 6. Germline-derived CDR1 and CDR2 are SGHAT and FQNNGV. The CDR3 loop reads CASSLRLAGETGELFF. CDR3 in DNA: TGTGCCAGCAGCCTTAGACTAGCGGGAGAGACCGGGGAGCTGTTTTTT. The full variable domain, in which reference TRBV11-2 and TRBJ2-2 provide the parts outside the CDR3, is EAGVAQSPRYKIIEKRQSVAFWCNPISGHATLYWYQQILGQGPKLLIQFQNNGVVDDSQLPKDRFSAERLKGVDSTLKIQPAKLEDSAVYLCASSLRLAGETGELFFGEGSRLTVL.

The CDR3 DNA reads TGTGCCAGCAGCCCAACAGTCTACGAGCAGTACTTC. It yields the protein CASSPTVYEQYF. This rearrangement joins TRBV7-9 to TRBJ2-7; no firm D call. Trimming took off 5 bases at V and 3 bases at J, with 8 bases between the two ends. The CDR3 contains 12 residues. The germline gives CDR1 SEHNR, CDR2 FQNEAQ (reference sequence). Using reference TRBV7-9 and TRBJ2-7 for the parts outside the CDR3, the full variable domain is DTGVSQNPRHKITKRGQNVTFRCDPISEHNRLYWYRQTLGQGPEFLTYFQNEAQLEKSRLLSDRFSAERPKGSFSTLEIQRTEQGDSAMYLCASSPTVYEQYFGPGTRLTVT.

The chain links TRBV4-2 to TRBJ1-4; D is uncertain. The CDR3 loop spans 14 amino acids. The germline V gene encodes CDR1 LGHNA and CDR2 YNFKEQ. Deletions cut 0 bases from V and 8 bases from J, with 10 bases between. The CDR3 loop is CASSQEPMKEKLFF. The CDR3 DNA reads TGTGCCAGCAGCCAAGAGCCCATGAAAGAAAAACTGTTTTTT.

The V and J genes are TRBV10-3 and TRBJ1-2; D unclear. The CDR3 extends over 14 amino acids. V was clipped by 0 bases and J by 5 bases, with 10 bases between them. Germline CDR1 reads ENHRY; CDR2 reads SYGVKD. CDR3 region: CAISESVAEYGYTF. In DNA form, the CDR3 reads TGTGCCATCAGTGAGTCAGTGGCAGAGTATGGCTACACCTTC.

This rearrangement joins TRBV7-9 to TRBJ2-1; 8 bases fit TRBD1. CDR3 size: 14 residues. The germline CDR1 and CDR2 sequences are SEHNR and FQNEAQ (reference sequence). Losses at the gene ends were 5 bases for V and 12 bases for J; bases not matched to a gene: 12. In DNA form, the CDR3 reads TGTGCCAGCAGCAACCGGGACAGGACTAACATGCAGTTCTTC. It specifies CASSNRDRTNMQFF.

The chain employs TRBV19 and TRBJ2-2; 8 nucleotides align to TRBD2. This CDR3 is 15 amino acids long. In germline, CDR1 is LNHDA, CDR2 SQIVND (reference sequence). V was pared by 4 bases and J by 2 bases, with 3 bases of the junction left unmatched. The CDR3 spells CASSRRGANTGELFF. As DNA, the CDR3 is TGTGCCAGTAGTAGGCGGGGGGCCAACACCGGGGAGCTGTTTTTT.

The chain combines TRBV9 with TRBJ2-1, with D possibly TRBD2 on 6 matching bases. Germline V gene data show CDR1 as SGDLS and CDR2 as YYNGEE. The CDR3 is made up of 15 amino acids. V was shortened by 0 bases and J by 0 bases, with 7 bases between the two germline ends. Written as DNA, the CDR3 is TGTGCCAGCAGCGTAGAGGGAGGCTCCTACAATGAGCAGTTCTTC. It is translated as CASSVEGGSYNEQFF.

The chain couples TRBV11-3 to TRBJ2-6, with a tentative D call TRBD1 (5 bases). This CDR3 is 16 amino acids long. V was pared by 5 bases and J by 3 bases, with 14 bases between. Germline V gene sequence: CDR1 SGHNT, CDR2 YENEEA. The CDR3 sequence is CASSPGRVGGANVLTF. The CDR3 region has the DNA TGTGCCAGCAGCCCCGGCAGGGTAGGTGGGGCCAACGTCCTGACTTTC.

This chain's CDR3 is CASSQYGPNTEAFF. DNA for the CDR3: TGTGCCAGCAGCCAATATGGTCCCAACACTGAAGCTTTCTTT. The chain is built from TRBV14 and TRBJ1-1; D gene ambiguous. Germline V gene lookup returns CDR1 SGHDN and CDR2 FVKESK. The CDR3 is 14 residues long. Between the trimmed V and J ends, which lost 2 bases and 2 bases, there was a span of 9 bases.

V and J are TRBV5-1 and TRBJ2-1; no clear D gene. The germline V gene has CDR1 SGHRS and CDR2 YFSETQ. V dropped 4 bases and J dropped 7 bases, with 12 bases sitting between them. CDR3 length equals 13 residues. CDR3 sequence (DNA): TGCGCCAGCAGCAAGACCTTCGGTAATGAGCAGTTCTTC. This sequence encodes CASSKTFGNEQFF.

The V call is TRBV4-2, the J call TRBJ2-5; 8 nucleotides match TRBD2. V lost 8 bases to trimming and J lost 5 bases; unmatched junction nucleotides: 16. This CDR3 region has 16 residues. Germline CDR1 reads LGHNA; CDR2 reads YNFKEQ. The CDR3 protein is CASGRDREGGGETQYF. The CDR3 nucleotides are TGTGCCAGCGGCCGAGACCGGGAGGGAGGAGGGGAGACCCAGTACTTC.

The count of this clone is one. The CDR3 nucleotides are TGTGCCAGCAGCTTAGATAGCGGGAGTTTAGGCGGGGAGCTGTTTTTT. It yields the protein CASSLDSGSLGGELFF. V and J are TRBV7-2 and TRBJ2-2; 9 positions match TRBD2. After removal of 1 base from V and 7 bases from J, the junction contained 7 bases not matched to a gene. Germline V lookup: CDR1 SGHTA, CDR2 FQGNSA. There are 16 residues in the CDR3.

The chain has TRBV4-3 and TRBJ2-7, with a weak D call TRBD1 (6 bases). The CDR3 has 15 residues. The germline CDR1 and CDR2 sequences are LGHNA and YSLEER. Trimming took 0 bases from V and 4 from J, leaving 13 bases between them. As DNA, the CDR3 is TGCGCCAGCAGCCAAGAAGGCAGGGGCATGTACGAGCAGTACTTC. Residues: CASSQEGRGMYEQYF.

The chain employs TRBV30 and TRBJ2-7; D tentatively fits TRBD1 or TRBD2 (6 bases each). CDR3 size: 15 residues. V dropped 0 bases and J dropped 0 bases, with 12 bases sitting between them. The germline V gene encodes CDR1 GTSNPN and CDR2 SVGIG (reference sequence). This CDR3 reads CAWSVRGGGSYEQYF. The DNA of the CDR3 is TGTGCCTGGAGTGTACGAGGAGGGGGCTCCTACGAGCAGTACTTC. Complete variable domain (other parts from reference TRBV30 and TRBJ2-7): SQTIHQWPATLVQPVGSPLSLECTVEGTSNPNLYWYRQAAGRGLQLLFYSVGIGQISSEVPQNLSASRPQDRQFILSSKKLLLSDSGFYLCAWSVRGGGSYEQYFGPGTRLTVT.

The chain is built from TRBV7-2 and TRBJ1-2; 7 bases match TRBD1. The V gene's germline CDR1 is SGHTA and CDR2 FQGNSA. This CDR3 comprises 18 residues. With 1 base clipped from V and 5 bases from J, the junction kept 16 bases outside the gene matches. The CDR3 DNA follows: TGTGCCAGCAGCTTAGATCTTTGGACAGGTGATCTAGGGTATGGCTACACCTTC. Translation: CASSLDLWTGDLGYGYTF.